These 24 T cell receptor beta chains came from one sample sequenced in a study of control samples from healthy donors and cancer patients. Data came from immunoSEQ multiplex PCR; TCRdb stores just in-frame clones and leaves some out. The table includes roughly 43,000 clones, around 87% detected once. Material for sequencing was PBMCs. These receptor sequences come from an older woman with lung cancer.

The genes are TRBV5-1 and TRBJ2-7; TRBD1 matches 7 bases. The trim removed 0 bases at V and 9 bases at J, leaving 6 bases unmatched. The CDR3 consists of 13 residues. The germline CDR1 and CDR2 sequences are SGHRS and YFSETQ. Here the CDR3 reads CASSLEQGRGQYF. The CDR3 coding sequence is TGCGCCAGCAGCTTGGAACAGGGGAGAGGGCAGTACTTC.

The chain links TRBV11-3 to TRBJ2-2; D is perhaps TRBD1 (6 bases). This CDR3 is 15 amino acids long. The V gene's germline CDR1 is SGHNT and CDR2 YENEEA. Trimming removed 4 bases at V and 9 bases at J, with 18 bases between. This CDR3 is CASSSPARGLRELFF. The CDR3, as DNA: TGTGCCAGCAGCTCCCCTGCCAGGGGTCTGAGGGAGCTGTTTTTT.

CDR3 sequence: CSVPGQGAEAFF. Written as DNA, the CDR3 is TGCAGCGTGCCGGGACAGGGAGCTGAAGCTTTCTTT. The genes are TRBV29-1 and TRBJ1-1, with 9 positions matching TRBD1. The CDR3 loop spans 12 amino acids. Germline V CDR1 and CDR2: SQVTM, ANQGSEA. V dropped 6 bases and J dropped 6; count of bases not matched to a gene: 5.

This chain uses TRBV2 with TRBJ1-5, with 9 nucleotides matching TRBD1. Germline V lookup: CDR1 SNHLY, CDR2 FYNNEI. This CDR3 has 15 residues. V shed 6 bases and J 2 bases; nucleotides not matched to a gene: 5. CDR3 nucleotide sequence: TGTGCCAGCAGCGAACAGGGGGCAGGCAATCAGCCCCAGCATTTT. It yields the protein CASSEQGAGNQPQHF. The full variable domain, rest sourced from reference TRBV2 and TRBJ1-5, is EPEVTQTPSHQVTQMGQEVILRCVPISNHLYFYWYRQILGQKVEFLVSFYNNEISEKSEIFDDQFSVERPDGSNFTLKIRSTKLEDSAMYFCASSEQGAGNQPQHFGDGTRLSIL.

This chain's CDR3 is CASSLASGPREETQYF. DNA of the CDR3: TGCGCCAGCAGCTTGGCCTCTGGACCCCGGGAAGAGACCCAGTACTTC. The rearrangement uses TRBV5-1 and TRBJ2-5, with no clear D. Between the trimmed V and J ends, which lost 0 bases and 3 bases, there was a span of 15 bases. This CDR3 has 16 residues. Germline V CDR1 and CDR2: SGHRS, YFSETQ.

In regard to this clone: Distinct nucleotide sequences in the sample also encode this CDR3. The V call is TRBV5-6, the J call TRBJ2-7, with TRBD2 matching over 9 bases. The CDR3 contains 14 residues. CDR1 and CDR2 (germline): SGHDT, YYEEEE. Trimming cost V 4 bases and J 2 bases; bases outside gene matches: 4. CDR3: CASSLLAGTYEQYF. Written as DNA, the CDR3 is TGTGCCAGCAGCCTTCTAGCGGGGACCTACGAGCAGTACTTC.

The chain is built from TRBV30 and TRBJ2-5; 10 bases line up with TRBD1. The CDR3 is made up of 15 amino acids. Germline CDR1 reads GTSNPN; CDR2 reads SVGIG (reference sequence). The V gene end was trimmed by 0 bases and the J gene end by 5 bases; junction bases not matched to a gene: 6. The CDR3 coding sequence is TGTGCCTGGAGTGTCGGACAGGGGGGTCAGGAGACCCAGTACTTC. Its translation is CAWSVGQGGQETQYF.

The rearrangement uses TRBV7-2 and TRBJ2-7; D remains ambiguous. Germline CDR1 and CDR2: SGHTA and FQGNSA. The ends were cut back, 5 bases at V and 4 bases at J, with 6 bases in the middle. The CDR3 contains 11 residues. The CDR3 loop is CASSLVYEQYF. Written as DNA, the CDR3 is TGTGCCAGCAGCCTCGTATACGAGCAGTACTTC.

The rearrangement joins TRBV11-2 to TRBJ2-1; 7 bases fit TRBD2. The CDR3 sequence is 14 residues long. Germline loops: CDR1 SGHAT, CDR2 FQNNGV. The V gene end was trimmed by 2 bases and the J gene end by 9 bases; junction bases not matched to a gene: 7. This CDR3 is CASSLYEGGSEQFF. The DNA for the CDR3 is TGTGCCAGCAGCTTATATGAGGGAGGGAGTGAGCAGTTCTTC. Full variable domain (rest looked up from reference TRBV11-2 and TRBJ2-1): EAGVAQSPRYKIIEKRQSVAFWCNPISGHATLYWYQQILGQGPKLLIQFQNNGVVDDSQLPKDRFSAERLKGVDSTLKIQPAKLEDSAVYLCASSLYEGGSEQFFGPGTRLTVL.

J is TRBJ2-6 and V is TRBV19, with 9 bases identical to TRBD2. Per germline, CDR1 LNHDA and CDR2 SQIVND (reference sequence). This CDR3 comprises 18 residues. V was clipped by 3 bases and J by 1 base; unmatched bases: 7. The CDR3 DNA sequence: TGTGCCAGTAGTATCCTCGGGACTAGCCATTCTGGGGCCAACGTCCTGACTTTC. Translation: CASSILGTSHSGANVLTF.

This chain links TRBV7-6 with TRBJ2-4; maybe TRBD2 (6 bases). V was trimmed by 5 bases and J by 0 bases, leaving 14 bases between them. The CDR3 length is 16 residues. Germline CDR1 SGHVS, CDR2 FNYEAQ. The CDR3 here is CASSVGTGVAKNIQYF. CDR3 DNA sequence: TGTGCCAGCAGCGTAGGGACGGGGGTAGCCAAAAACATTCAGTACTTC.

The chain links TRBV18 to TRBJ2-7, with D possibly TRBD1 on 6 matching bases. Deletions cut 2 bases from V and 4 bases from J, with 12 bases between. This CDR3 spans 14 amino acids. Germline-derived CDR1 and CDR2 are KGHSH and LQKENI. CDR3 nucleotides: TGTGCCAGCTCACCAGAGGGACACTATTACGAGCAGTACTTC. This codes for CASSPEGHYYEQYF.

This clone was recorded only once. Mismatch with germline at one junction end may stem from a read error. V and J are TRBV6-1 and TRBJ2-2, with D unresolved. The CDR3 totals 16 residues. CDR1 and CDR2 from the germline V gene are MNHNS and SASEGT. DNA of the CDR3: TGTGCCAGCCGTGACCTGGCAAGGGCGAACACCGGGGAGCTGTTTTTT. Protein: CASRDLARANTGELFF.

This chain connects TRBV12-3 or TRBV12-4 to TRBJ2-3; no clear D gene. This CDR3 is built from 13 residues. V lost 1 base, J lost 3 bases, and 5 bases lay in between. The CDR3 nucleotides read TGTGCCAGCAGTTTAGACCGGACAGATACGCAGTATTTT. Translating it yields CASSLDRTDTQYF.

The CDR3 nucleotides are TGTGCCACCAGGACCGTAATTGGAGATGAGCAGTTCTTC. It encodes CATRTVIGDEQFF. The chain combines TRBV24-1 with TRBJ2-1; D gene ambiguous. The germline V and J ends were trimmed by 7 bases and 8 bases, with 14 bases remaining between them. CDR1 is KGHDR and CDR2 is SFDVKD in the germline V gene. There are 13 residues in the CDR3.

The chain combines TRBV25-1 with TRBJ1-2; the match to TRBD1 covers 7 bases. V lost 4 bases, J lost 5 bases, and 10 bases stayed unmatched. The CDR3 is 15 residues long. Germline V gene sequence: CDR1 MGHDK, CDR2 SYGVNS. The CDR3 nucleotides are TGTGCCAGCAGTGGACCCGGGACAGAGGGATATGGCTACACCTTC. It is translated as CASSGPGTEGYGYTF.

This clone occurred once. CDR3 protein: CASSLRDEQYF. The CDR3 nucleotides are TGTGCCAGCAGCTTAAGGGACGAGCAGTACTTC. This chain joins TRBV7-9 and TRBJ2-7; D not certain. Trimming shortened V by 2 bases and J by 5 bases, and 4 bases separated the two germline ends. This CDR3 has 11 residues. The germline V gene has CDR1 SEHNR and CDR2 FQNEAQ (reference sequence).

This clone showed up just once. The rearrangement joins TRBV11-1 to TRBJ2-1; TRBD2 matches at 10 bases. The CDR3 is made up of 14 amino acids. The germline V gene has CDR1 SGHAT and CDR2 FQDESV (reference sequence). V was pared by 3 bases and J by 7 bases, with 3 bases of the junction left unmatched. The CDR3 loop reads CASSFGLAENEQFF. In nucleotides, the CDR3 is TGTGCCAGCAGCTTTGGACTAGCGGAAAATGAGCAGTTCTTC.

V is TRBV7-6 and J is TRBJ2-1; TRBD2 matches at 9 bases. Germline loops: CDR1 SGHVS, CDR2 FNYEAQ. The CDR3 consists of 14 residues. J was trimmed by 7 bases and V by 4 bases; bases with no gene match: 5. CDR3 sequence reads: CASSWLAGDNEQFF. In DNA form, the CDR3 reads TGTGCCAGCAGCTGGTTAGCGGGAGATAATGAGCAGTTCTTC.

V usage is TRBV2 and J usage is TRBJ2-7, with 11 bases that match TRBD1. Germline CDR1 and CDR2: SNHLY and FYNNEI. The ends lost 5 bases at V and 3 bases at J; junction bases unmatched: 6. The length of the CDR3 is 15 residues. CDR3 loop: CASSKGQGAIYEQYF. CDR3 DNA: TGTGCCAGCAGTAAAGGACAGGGGGCGATCTACGAGCAGTACTTC.

The chain joins TRBV3-1 (or the pseudogene TRBV3-2) to TRBJ2-2; D remains ambiguous. The germline CDR1 and CDR2 sequences are LGHDT and YNNKEL (reference sequence). The CDR3 has 13 amino acids. Trimming stripped 8 bases from V and 7 bases from J, with 14 bases between. The CDR3 sequence: CASAPEYDGELFF. The CDR3 coding sequence is TGTGCCAGCGCCCCTGAATATGACGGGGAGCTGTTTTTT.

This clone was detected only once. The J gene is TRBJ1-2, the V gene TRBV24-1, with TRBD1 matching 8 bases. V lost 4 bases, J lost 2 bases, and 8 bases stayed unmatched. CDR1 KGHDR and CDR2 SFDVKD come from the germline V gene. This CDR3 comprises 16 residues. CDR3 protein: CATSDGGTGENYGYTF. In nucleotides, the CDR3 is TGTGCCACCAGTGACGGAGGGACAGGTGAAAACTATGGCTACACCTTC.

The chain combines TRBV9 with TRBJ2-2, with TRBD1 as a possible D gene (6 bases). The CDR3 is 14 residues long. Trimming removed 4 bases from V and 3 bases from J, with 10 bases in between. Germline V gives CDR1 SGDLS, CDR2 YYNGEE. The CDR3, as DNA: TGTGCCAGCAGCCGCAGACAGGACACCGGGGAGCTGTTTTTT. It encodes CASSRRQDTGELFF. The full variable domain, its missing parts supplied by reference TRBV9 and TRBJ2-2, is DSGVTQTPKHLITATGQRVTLRCSPRSGDLSVYWYQQSLDQGLQFLIQYYNGEERAKGNILERFSAQQFPDLHSELNLSSLELGDSALYFCASSRRQDTGELFFGEGSRLTVL.

This chain links TRBV6-4 with TRBJ1-2; TRBD1 agrees at 9 bases. V lost 5 bases to trimming and J lost 8 bases; unmatched junction nucleotides: 9. This CDR3 region has 14 residues. Germline V gives CDR1 MRHNA, CDR2 SNTAGT. Here the CDR3 reads CASSPGQGQVGYTF. The CDR3 DNA reads as TGTGCCAGCAGTCCGGGACAGGGCCAGGTGGGCTACACCTTC.